This section outlines one TCR beta chain sequence together with its context. Assay: immunoSEQ multiplex PCR; the TCRdb copy retains only in-frame clones and omits some. The sample lists roughly 150,000 clones, over 80% seen once, with about 4% in the top ten. V was clipped by 4 bases and J by 4 bases; unmatched bases: 6. The CDR3 has 14 residues. CDR1 SGHTA and CDR2 FQGNSA come from the germline V gene. This record belongs to a study of T cell responses to AZD1222 COVID-19 vaccine. The rearrangement joins TRBV7-2 to TRBJ1-2, with 7 bases lining up with TRBD1. This TCR was sampled from an adult who received the AZD1222 COVID-19 vaccine. The sequenced sample was peripheral blood, obtained 28 days after the second AZD1222 dose. CDR3 coding DNA: TGTGCCAGCAGCTCAAACAGGGGAAGCTATGGCTACACCTTC. This translates into CASSSNRGSYGYTF.